This T cell receptor beta chain was found in a study of T cell responses to AZD1222 COVID-19 vaccine. Findings of the study overall: Two AZD1222 administrations were followed by greater Spike-specific TCR breadth and depth.

Sequencing used immunoSEQ multiplex PCR; TCRdb keeps in-frame clones, though not all of them. The sample contains approximately 140,000 clones, 85% to 95% of which appear only once. Trimming took off 5 bases at V and 1 base at J, with 11 bases between the two ends. The CDR3 sequence is 14 residues long. Germline V gives CDR1 SEHNR, CDR2 FQNEAQ (reference sequence). This clone was counted a single time. Its antigen is not known. The chain is built from TRBV7-9 and TRBJ1-1; tentatively, D is TRBD1 (6 bases). Source: peripheral blood, taken on day 0 of AZD1222 vaccination. The receptor was derived from an adult in good health. The CDR3 here is CASSPYRENTEAFF. Written as DNA, the CDR3 is TGTGCCAGCAGCCCTTACAGGGAGAACACTGAAGCTTTCTTT.